Listed below are T cell receptor beta chains from one sample, sequenced in a study of cytomegalovirus exposure and HLA in healthy donors. Repertoires were generated with immunoSEQ multiplex PCR, while TCRdb's copy carries only in-frame clones and drops some. The sample holds 140,000 or so clones; around three quarters are singletons and the top ten take 2% to 3%. Sequenced: PBMCs. These receptors were obtained from a young woman in good health and CMV-seropositive. CDR3s include the opening cysteine and the closing phenylalanine or tryptophan. The order of the fields is V gene, D gene, J gene, clone size, CDR3 DNA, CDR3 protein. A D gene is named only where the DNA matches it firmly. The size of a clone is reported for some rows only, either as once, few or many, or as a class for expanded clones.

v_call: TRBV6-1
d_call: -
j_call: TRBJ2-7
clone_size: -
cdr3_nt: TGTGCCAGCACCGCTACGACAGGCAGTGTAGACGAGCAGTACTTC
cdr3_aa: CASTATTGSVDEQYF

v_call: TRBV13
d_call: -
j_call: TRBJ1-2
clone_size: -
cdr3_nt: TGTGCCAGCAGCCGTTCCCCTTTGGGGACAACTAACTATGGCTACACCTTC
cdr3_aa: CASSRSPLGTTNYGYTF

v_call: TRBV25-1
d_call: -
j_call: TRBJ2-7
clone_size: -
cdr3_nt: TGTGCCAGCAGTGGTGCGGGCTCCTACGAGCAGTACTTC
cdr3_aa: CASSGAGSYEQYF

v_call: TRBV7-9
d_call: TRBD2
j_call: TRBJ2-5
clone_size: -
cdr3_nt: TGTTCCAGCAGCTTACCCGTTTGGACTAGCGGGGACCAAGAGACCCAGTACTTC
cdr3_aa: CSSSLPVWTSGDQETQYF

v_call: TRBV14
d_call: TRBD1
j_call: TRBJ1-1
clone_size: once
cdr3_nt: TGTGCCAGCAGCCTCCTGGGACAGCCAAACACTGAAGCTTTCTTT
cdr3_aa: CASSLLGQPNTEAFF

v_call: TRBV6-5
d_call: -
j_call: TRBJ1-5
clone_size: -
cdr3_nt: TGTGCCAGCAGTCGCCTAGGAGGGGTCAACCAGCCCCAGCATTTT
cdr3_aa: CASSRLGGVNQPQHF

v_call: TRBV6-5
d_call: -
j_call: TRBJ1-1
clone_size: -
cdr3_nt: TGTGCCAGCAGTTACTTGTCAGACTTCACTGAAGCTTTCTTT
cdr3_aa: CASSYLSDFTEAFF

v_call: TRBV6-5
d_call: TRBD1
j_call: TRBJ1-3
clone_size: -
cdr3_nt: TGTGCCAGCAGACGACAGGGGAGCTCTGGAAACACCATATATTTT
cdr3_aa: CASRRQGSSGNTIYF

v_call: TRBV27
d_call: -
j_call: TRBJ1-1
clone_size: -
cdr3_nt: TGTGCCAGCAGTTTATCGGCAGGGTGGGAAGCTTTCTTT
cdr3_aa: CASSLSAGWEAFF

v_call: TRBV20-1
d_call: -
j_call: TRBJ2-1
clone_size: once
cdr3_nt: TGCAGTGCTAGAGATTTTAGTGAGCAGTTCTTC
cdr3_aa: CSARDFSEQFF

v_call: TRBV5-1
d_call: -
j_call: TRBJ2-2
clone_size: -
cdr3_nt: TGCGCCAGCAGCTTGAGACAGAACACCGGGGAGCTGTTTTTT
cdr3_aa: CASSLRQNTGELFF

v_call: TRBV6-5
d_call: TRBD1
j_call: TRBJ1-2
clone_size: -
cdr3_nt: TGTGCCAGCAGGACAGGGGATGGCTACACCTTC
cdr3_aa: CASRTGDGYTF

v_call: TRBV5-1
d_call: -
j_call: TRBJ1-2
clone_size: -
cdr3_nt: TGCGCCAGCAGCTTGGTACAGGAAGACTATGGCTACACCTTC
cdr3_aa: CASSLVQEDYGYTF

v_call: TRBV6-6
d_call: TRBD2
j_call: TRBJ2-7
clone_size: -
cdr3_nt: TGTGCCAGCTCTGGAGCGGGGGGCGGCTACGAGCAGTACTTC
cdr3_aa: CASSGAGGGYEQYF

v_call: TRBV6-6
d_call: TRBD1
j_call: TRBJ2-1
clone_size: -
cdr3_nt: TGTGCCAGCAGCCGAGACAGGGTTAATGAGCAGTTCTTC
cdr3_aa: CASSRDRVNEQFF

v_call: TRBV5-1
d_call: -
j_call: TRBJ1-2
clone_size: -
cdr3_nt: TGCGCCAGCAGCTTGGGGGCGGGCAAATACTATGGCTACACCTTC
cdr3_aa: CASSLGAGKYYGYTF

v_call: TRBV7-2
d_call: -
j_call: TRBJ1-2
clone_size: -
cdr3_nt: TGTGCCAGCAGCTCACAACCCTTGAGGGGGGGCTATGGCTACACCTTC
cdr3_aa: CASSSQPLRGGYGYTF

v_call: TRBV9
d_call: TRBD2
j_call: TRBJ2-1
clone_size: -
cdr3_nt: TGTGCCAGCAGCGTATTCGCTCTTTTCCAGCGGGGGGTTCAGTTCTTC
cdr3_aa: CASSVFALFQRGVQFF

v_call: TRBV7-9
d_call: -
j_call: TRBJ2-7
clone_size: -
cdr3_nt: TGTGCCAGCAGCTTGGGGAGTTACGAGCAGTACTTC
cdr3_aa: CASSLGSYEQYF

v_call: TRBV7-9
d_call: -
j_call: TRBJ2-7
clone_size: -
cdr3_nt: TGTGCCAGCAGCTTTCCAGGGGCAACTGAGCAGTACTTC
cdr3_aa: CASSFPGATEQYF

v_call: TRBV6-1
d_call: -
j_call: TRBJ1-2
clone_size: -
cdr3_nt: TGTGCCAGCACGGTACAGGAGACCTATGGCTACACCTTC
cdr3_aa: CASTVQETYGYTF

v_call: TRBV15
d_call: TRBD1
j_call: TRBJ2-1
clone_size: -
cdr3_nt: TGTGCCACCAGCAGAGCCACAGGGGTGACCTACAATGAGCAGTTCTTC
cdr3_aa: CATSRATGVTYNEQFF

v_call: TRBV14
d_call: TRBD1
j_call: TRBJ1-6
clone_size: -
cdr3_nt: TGTGCCAGCAGCCAAGAGGACAGGGGATGGTTTCCCCTCCACTTT
cdr3_aa: CASSQEDRGWFPLHF

v_call: TRBV18
d_call: TRBD2
j_call: TRBJ2-7
clone_size: -
cdr3_nt: TGTGCCAGCGACTTGGGTAGCGGGGGCCACGAGCAGTACTTC
cdr3_aa: CASDLGSGGHEQYF

v_call: TRBV2
d_call: -
j_call: TRBJ2-2
clone_size: -
cdr3_nt: TGTGCCAGCAGTGAAGCTCTTGCGGGGGAGCTGTTTTTT
cdr3_aa: CASSEALAGELFF

v_call: TRBV4-2
d_call: -
j_call: TRBJ2-2
clone_size: -
cdr3_nt: TGTGCCAGCAGCCAAGATCCAGGGGACACCGGGGAGCTGTTTTTT
cdr3_aa: CASSQDPGDTGELFF

v_call: TRBV2
d_call: -
j_call: TRBJ2-5
clone_size: -
cdr3_nt: TGTGCCAGCAGGGGGACATCCCAAGAGACCCAGTACTTC
cdr3_aa: CASRGTSQETQYF

v_call: TRBV5-1
d_call: -
j_call: TRBJ1-1
clone_size: -
cdr3_nt: TGCGCCAGCAGCTGGCAGTTGAACACTGAAGCTTTCTTT
cdr3_aa: CASSWQLNTEAFF

v_call: TRBV6-5
d_call: TRBD2
j_call: TRBJ2-7
clone_size: -
cdr3_nt: TGTGCCAGCAGTCACGGGGGGGTTGGTTACGAGCAGTACTTC
cdr3_aa: CASSHGGVGYEQYF

v_call: TRBV25-1
d_call: TRBD1
j_call: TRBJ1-4
clone_size: once
cdr3_nt: TGTGCCAGCAGTCACCCGGGACAGAACCCTTCTAATGAAAAACTGTTTTTT
cdr3_aa: CASSHPGQNPSNEKLFF

v_call: TRBV5-4
d_call: -
j_call: TRBJ2-7
clone_size: -
cdr3_nt: TGTGCCAGCAGCTTGGGGGGGCAGGGAGTCTACGAGCAGTACTTC
cdr3_aa: CASSLGGQGVYEQYF

v_call: TRBV11-2
d_call: -
j_call: TRBJ2-7
clone_size: once
cdr3_nt: TGTGCCAGCAGCTTACGCCTAGGGGGAAGGAAGATCTACGAGCAGTACTTC
cdr3_aa: CASSLRLGGRKIYEQYF

v_call: TRBV5-5
d_call: TRBD1
j_call: TRBJ1-2
clone_size: -
cdr3_nt: TGTGCCAGCAGCTTGGCCCCCGGGACAGGGGGCGAGACCTATGGCTACACCTTC
cdr3_aa: CASSLAPGTGGETYGYTF

v_call: TRBV23-1
d_call: -
j_call: TRBJ1-6
clone_size: few
cdr3_nt: TGCGCCAGCAGTCAATTACCGGGAAGCTCCTATAATTCACCCCTCCACTTT
cdr3_aa: CASSQLPGSSYNSPLHF

v_call: TRBV5-4
d_call: -
j_call: TRBJ1-3
clone_size: -
cdr3_nt: TGTGCCAGCAGCTTGGACGGCTCTGGAAACACCATATATTTT
cdr3_aa: CASSLDGSGNTIYF

v_call: TRBV7-9
d_call: -
j_call: TRBJ2-7
clone_size: -
cdr3_nt: TGTGCCAGCAGCTCCAGGGATTCCTACGAGCAGTACTTC
cdr3_aa: CASSSRDSYEQYF

v_call: TRBV19
d_call: TRBD1
j_call: TRBJ1-6
clone_size: -
cdr3_nt: TGTGCCAGTAGTATGAGGACAGGTTTTAATTCACCCCTCCACTTT
cdr3_aa: CASSMRTGFNSPLHF

v_call: TRBV7-6
d_call: TRBD2
j_call: TRBJ2-5
clone_size: -
cdr3_nt: TGTGCCAGCAGCTTAGGATCTAGCGGGGGGGCCAAAGAGACCCAGTACTTC
cdr3_aa: CASSLGSSGGAKETQYF